This T cell receptor beta chain was sequenced for a study of shared clonotypes between healthy human individuals. Broader study findings: Of the naive CD4 clonotypes, approximately 5% were shared across several donors. Represented genetic and exposure-history diversity was restricted by having few donors.

Only in-frame clones appear in the TCRdb table, and some are missing; sequencing was by immunoSEQ multiplex PCR. The sample shows about 1 million clones, approximately 70% of them seen only once. As for this clone: Its target is unknown.

The CDR3 consists of 15 residues. CD4+ cells underwent separation, giving CD45RA+ naive and CD45RA-negative memory subsets. Sequences were obtained from memory CD4+ T cells sorted from blood. This sample's subset: CD45RA-negative fraction. The rearrangement uses TRBV21-1 and TRBJ2-1; TRBD2, the D gene given by the table, was not confirmed from the DNA. TRBV21-1 is assigned pseudogene status. This TCR derives from a man between 18 and 29 years old in good health. CDR3 sequence: CASSSTSSRYNEQFF. The CDR3 DNA sequence: TGTGCCAGCAGCAGTACTAGCAGTCGCTACAATGAGCAGTTCTTC.